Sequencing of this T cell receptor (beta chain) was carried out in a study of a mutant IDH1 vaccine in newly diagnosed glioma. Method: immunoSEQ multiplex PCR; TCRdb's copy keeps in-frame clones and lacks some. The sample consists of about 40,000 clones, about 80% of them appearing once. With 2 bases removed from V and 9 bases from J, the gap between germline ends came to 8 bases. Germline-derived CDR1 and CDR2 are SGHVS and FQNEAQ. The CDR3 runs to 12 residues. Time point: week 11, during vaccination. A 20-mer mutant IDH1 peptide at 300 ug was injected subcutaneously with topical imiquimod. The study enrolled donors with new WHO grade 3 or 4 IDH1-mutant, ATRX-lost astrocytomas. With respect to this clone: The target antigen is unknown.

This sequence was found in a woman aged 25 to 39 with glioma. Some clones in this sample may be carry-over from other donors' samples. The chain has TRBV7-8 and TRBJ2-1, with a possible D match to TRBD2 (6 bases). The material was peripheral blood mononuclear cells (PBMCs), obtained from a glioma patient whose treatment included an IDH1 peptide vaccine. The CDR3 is CASSLLEGEQFF. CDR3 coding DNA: TGTGCCAGCAGCTTATTGGAGGGTGAGCAGTTCTTC. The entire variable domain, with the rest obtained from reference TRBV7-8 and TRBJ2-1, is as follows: GAGVSQSPRYKVAKRGQDVALRCDPISGHVSLFWYQQALGQGPEFLTYFQNEAQLDKSGLPSDRFFAERPEGSVSTLKIQRTQQEDSAVYLCASSLLEGEQFFGPGTRLTVL.